This TCR beta chain was sequenced during a study of blood T cell repertoires in COVID-19. This CDR3 region has 16 residues. Trimming at V came to 5 bases and at J to 3 bases, leaving 11 bases not matched to a gene. Germline V gene data show CDR1 as SGHNT and CDR2 as YENEEA. Authors' data handling: Estimation of nucleated cell counts relied on the amplification of reference gene primers. Sequenced by immunoSEQ multiplex PCR; TCRdb stores in-frame clones only, minus some. Clonal size and the V and J genes are those of that table, whereas D and trimming came from the DNA. The sample yields more than 140,000 clones, approximately 86% seen once.

Sequenced sample: peripheral blood. This TCR derives from an older woman with acute or convalescent COVID-19. The V gene is TRBV11-3, the J gene TRBJ2-5; 8 bases are a match to TRBD2. The CDR3 protein is CASSRRTSLAEETQYF. The CDR3 DNA follows: TGTGCCAGCAGCAGAAGGACTTCACTAGCGGAAGAGACCCAGTACTTC.